This TCR beta chain originates from a study of CD8 T cells in ankylosing spondylitis (dated by TCRdb to the late 2010s). Background for the entire study: To find TCR variants linked to disease, the study profiled T cell receptor beta repertoires in ankylosing spondylitis patients and healthy donors. The whole study cohort included 108 healthy donors and over 20 ankylosing spondylitis patients. Samples of peripheral blood were taken, and for ankylosing spondylitis patients, synovial fluid was collected as well.

The sample was run on an Illumina HiSeq 2500. TCR beta libraries were prepared by quantitative 5'-RACE with molecular barcodes. The source study handled its data this way. To identify disease-linked TCR variants, a new computational method was used, one built on a probabilistic model of VDJ rearrangement. The raw public reads went through TCRdb reprocessing: fastp at Q25, MiXCR clone calling, in-frame beta chains kept. Each entry is one CDR3 protein sequence, shown with its most common DNA and genes. TCRdb, not the original authors, processed these V and J calls. The sample has some 130,000 distinct CDR3 sequences on record, about 13% of them singletons. Jointly, the top ten make up 2.5% to 3% of the sample. Study-wide conclusions, independent of this receptor: The disease-linked clones had a CD8+ phenotype and were found at relatively low frequencies in peripheral blood. Some of the motif variants had been reported before in the synovial fluid and blood of reactive arthritis patients, a finding that suggests common disease-initiation mechanisms. The disease-linked clones were reported as significantly enriched in matched synovial fluid samples from ankylosing spondylitis patients. Blood from ankylosing spondylitis patients appeared to be characterized by a TCR beta motif made up of several highly homologous amino acid variants.

In this sample, this clonotype turned up many times. No cognate antigen has been identified for it. No much larger clonotype is one base removed from it; base qualities were not supplied. Its CDR3 holds 19 amino acids, cysteine through phenylalanine. CDR3 DNA only is kept here, 57 bases in frame from base 1. V and J are truncated by 2 bases and 0 bases respectively, leaving an intervening sequence of 20 bases. The chain is assembled from TRBV12-3 or TRBV12-4 and TRBJ1-5; the D gene is unclear. Sequences were obtained from blood, either unsorted or a sorted T cell fraction (not recorded which). The source of this sequence is a female donor with ankylosing spondylitis or in good health (not recorded which). The CDR3 loop reads CASSLTPKASGYSNQPQHF. The nucleotides read TGTGCCAGCAGTTTAACCCCAAAGGCCAGTGGGTATAGCAATCAGCCCCAGCATTTT.